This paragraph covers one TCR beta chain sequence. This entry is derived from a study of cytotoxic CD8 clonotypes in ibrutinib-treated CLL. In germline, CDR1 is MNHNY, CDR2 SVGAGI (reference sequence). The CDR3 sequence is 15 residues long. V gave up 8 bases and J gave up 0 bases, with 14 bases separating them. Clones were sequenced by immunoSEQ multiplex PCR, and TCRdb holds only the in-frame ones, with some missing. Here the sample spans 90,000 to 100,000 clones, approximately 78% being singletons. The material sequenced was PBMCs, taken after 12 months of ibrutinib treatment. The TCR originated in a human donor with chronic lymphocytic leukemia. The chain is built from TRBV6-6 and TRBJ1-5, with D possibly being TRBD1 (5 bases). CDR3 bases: TGTGCCAGCTGGAGGGGCGGGTATAGCAATCAGCCCCAGCATTTT. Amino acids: CASWRGGYSNQPQHF.